What follows are 19 T cell receptor beta chains derived from one specimen sequenced in a study of blood T cell repertoires in COVID-19. The assay was immunoSEQ multiplex PCR, and TCRdb's table has in-frame clones only and misses some. The sample consists of some 320,000 clones, under 95% of them appearing once. The sample was PBMCs or T cells enriched from blood (not recorded which). The source is a man between 60 and 70 years old who had recovered from COVID-19.

To note about this clone: The sample has other DNA sequences that encode this CDR3 too. The chain uses TRBV15 and TRBJ1-2; TRBD1 agrees at 7 bases. CDR1 LNHNV and CDR2 YYDKDF come from the germline V gene (reference sequence). This CDR3 is 13 amino acids long. The J segment lost 2 bases and the V segment lost 4 bases, leaving 1 base of the junction unmatched. CDR3 sequence: CATSKDRNYGYTF. Here the CDR3 DNA reads TGTGCCACCAGCAAGGACAGGAACTATGGCTACACCTTC.

This chain joins TRBV3-1 (or the pseudogene TRBV3-2) and TRBJ1-1; a weak D match, TRBD1 (5 bases). The CDR3 covers 14 residues. The V gene lost 1 base and the J gene lost 4 bases, with 10 bases spanning the gap. Germline CDR1 reads LGHDT; CDR2 reads YNNKEL (reference sequence). CDR3 protein: CASSQVLGPTEAFF. Written as DNA, the CDR3 is TGTGCCAGCAGCCAAGTTTTGGGGCCCACTGAAGCTTTCTTT.

This chain uses TRBV27 with TRBJ1-1; possible D gene TRBD1, 5 bases. The CDR3 sequence is 13 residues long. V gave up 7 bases and J gave up 1 base, with 10 bases separating them. Germline lookup yields CDR1 MNHEY and CDR2 SMNVEV (reference sequence). The CDR3 DNA sequence: TGTGCCAGCAAGTGGACACAGAACACTGAAGCTTTCTTT. It specifies CASKWTQNTEAFF.

This clone was seen just once. The V call is TRBV23-1, the J call TRBJ2-7; TRBD1 matches at 9 bases. TRBV23-1 qualifies as an ORF whose function is uncertain. Trimming at V came to 0 bases and at J to 4 bases, leaving 4 bases not matched to a gene. The CDR3 covers 15 residues. The CDR3 DNA reads as TGCGCCAGCAGTCAATCGACGGGGACAGGGTACGAGCAGTACTTC. It encodes CASSQSTGTGYEQYF.

The rearrangement links TRBV7-9 to TRBJ2-7, with unresolved D. Germline loops: CDR1 SEHNR, CDR2 FQNEAQ (reference sequence). There are 11 residues in the CDR3. Trimming took 3 bases from V and 7 from J, leaving 7 bases between them. The CDR3 spells CASSFALEQYF. CDR3 in DNA: TGTGCCAGCAGCTTTGCGCTTGAGCAGTACTTC.

The rearrangement joins TRBV24-1 to TRBJ1-2; D might be TRBD1 (5 bases). The V gene's germline CDR1 is KGHDR and CDR2 SFDVKD. Trimming left V 4 bases short and J 9 bases short, with 20 bases between. The CDR3 is 15 amino acids. The CDR3 DNA sequence: TGTGCCACCAGTGAGGCAGGGTCGGCCACTTCGAGCTACACCTTC. Residues: CATSEAGSATSSYTF.

The chain couples TRBV18 to TRBJ1-3; 7 bases fit TRBD1. This CDR3 is 15 amino acids long. From germline, CDR1 is KGHSH and CDR2 LQKENI. V lost 2 bases and J lost 3; bases outside the gene matches: 4. The CDR3 loop is CASSPTGAVGNTIYF. The CDR3 nucleotides read TGTGCCAGCTCACCAACAGGGGCCGTTGGAAACACCATATATTTT.

This chain joins TRBV5-1 and TRBJ2-7; D is possibly TRBD2 (5 bases). The V gene's germline CDR1 is SGHRS and CDR2 YFSETQ. The CDR3 is made up of 15 amino acids. V was clipped by 0 bases and J by 3 bases, with 13 bases between them. This CDR3 is CASSLVAGSGYEQYF. The CDR3 region has the DNA TGCGCCAGCAGCTTGGTGGCGGGCTCGGGCTACGAGCAGTACTTC. The whole variable domain, filled in from reference TRBV5-1 and TRBJ2-7, reads KAGVTQTPRYLIKTRGQQVTLSCSPISGHRSVSWYQQTPGQGLQFLFEYFSETQRNKGNFPGRFSGRQFSNSRSEMNVSTLELGDSALYLCASSLVAGSGYEQYFGPGTRLTVT.

The V call is TRBV5-8, the J call TRBJ2-6; 7 positions agree with TRBD2. The V gene end was trimmed by 3 bases and the J gene end by 0 bases; junction bases not matched to a gene: 6. The CDR3 consists of 17 residues. Germline loops: CDR1 SGHTS, CDR2 YDEGEE. The CDR3: CASSWGGLVSGANVLTF. CDR3 DNA sequence: TGTGCCAGCAGCTGGGGGGGACTCGTCTCTGGGGCCAACGTCCTGACTTTC.

About this clone: Sequence at one end of the junction differs from germline and may be a read error. The V call is TRBV24-1, the J call TRBJ2-3; D perhaps matches TRBD2 (6 bases). This CDR3 has 16 residues. CDR1 and CDR2 from the germline V gene are KGHDR and SFDVKD. DNA for the CDR3: TGTGCCACCGGTGATTCCGGGACTCTAAATGGGGATACGCAGTATTTT. It codes for CATGDSGTLNGDTQYF.

CDR3 sequence (DNA): TGCGCCAGCAGCCAAGGCTCGGGACTAGCGGGAATTTACTTC. Translation gives CASSQGSGLAGIYF. The V and J genes are TRBV4-1 and TRBJ2-4; 13 bases map to TRBD2. With 1 base clipped from V and 16 bases from J, the junction kept 7 bases outside the gene matches. CDR3 size: 14 residues. Germline V CDR1 and CDR2: MGHRA, YSYEKL.

The chain joins TRBV24-1 to TRBJ1-5; a weak D match, TRBD1 (5 bases). Between the trimmed V and J ends, which lost 5 bases and 2 bases, there was a span of 12 bases. The CDR3 spans 15 residues. Germline-derived CDR1 and CDR2 are KGHDR and SFDVKD. CDR3 bases: TGTGCCACCAGTGGGCGGGGGGAAGGCAATCAGCCCCAGCATTTT. Amino acid sequence: CATSGRGEGNQPQHF.

The V call is TRBV7-6, the J call TRBJ1-1; 7 nucleotides agree with TRBD1. The germline V gene encodes CDR1 SGHVS and CDR2 FNYEAQ. The CDR3 covers 13 residues. With V trimmed by 6 bases and J by 4 bases, 5 bases remained unmatched. The CDR3 protein is CASRPTGVTEAFF. The CDR3 coding sequence is TGTGCCAGCAGGCCCACAGGGGTCACTGAAGCTTTCTTT.

The CDR3 DNA is TGTGCCAGCAGTGACGGCGGGACAGGCTATGGCTACACCTTC. Its protein is CASSDGGTGYGYTF. V usage is TRBV6-1 and J usage is TRBJ1-2, with 8 bases that match TRBD1. V dropped 3 bases and J dropped 4; count of bases not matched to a gene: 4. This CDR3 region has 14 residues. CDR1 and CDR2 (germline): MNHNS, SASEGT.

The chain uses TRBV18 and TRBJ1-2; D gene ambiguous. CDR3 length: 14 residues. CDR1 is KGHSH, CDR2 LQKENI, per germline. Trimming removed 3 bases at V and 5 bases at J, with 13 bases between. The CDR3 nucleotides read TGTGCCAGCTCACCTGGGTCAGACATATATGGCTACACCTTC. It specifies CASSPGSDIYGYTF.

The V gene is TRBV4-2, the J gene TRBJ1-1; 9 bases map to TRBD1. The CDR3 spans 15 residues. Trimming removed 0 bases from V and 5 bases from J; junction bases left unmatched: 4. Germline CDR1 and CDR2: LGHNA and YNFKEQ. The CDR3 sequence is CASSQEGQGPTEAFF. DNA for the CDR3: TGTGCCAGCAGCCAAGAGGGACAGGGTCCGACTGAAGCTTTCTTT.

This CDR3 is CASSGDSPTTGGYTF. Written as DNA, the CDR3 is TGTGCCAGCAGCGGAGACTCGCCCACCACGGGTGGCTACACCTTC. The chain joins TRBV9 to TRBJ1-2; D remains ambiguous. Germline V gene sequence: CDR1 SGDLS, CDR2 YYNGEE. CDR3 length: 15 amino acids. V was clipped by 3 bases and J by 7 bases, with 19 bases between them.

The genes are TRBV6-5 and TRBJ1-1; D may be TRBD1 (5 bases). CDR1 is MNHEY and CDR2 is SVGAGI in the germline V gene. This CDR3 spans 12 amino acids. V was pared by 0 bases and J by 9 bases, with 8 bases between. CDR3 residues: CASSYSTGQAFF. CDR3 sequence (DNA): TGTGCCAGCAGTTACTCTACAGGCCAAGCTTTCTTT.

The genes are TRBV9 and TRBJ2-2; 12 positions match TRBD2. The germline gives CDR1 SGDLS, CDR2 YYNGEE. The V gene end was trimmed by 5 bases and the J gene end by 6 bases; junction bases not matched to a gene: 5. The CDR3 totals 15 residues. The CDR3 is CASSASGGASGELFF. The DNA of the CDR3 is TGTGCCAGCAGTGCTAGCGGGGGGGCGTCCGGGGAGCTGTTTTTT.